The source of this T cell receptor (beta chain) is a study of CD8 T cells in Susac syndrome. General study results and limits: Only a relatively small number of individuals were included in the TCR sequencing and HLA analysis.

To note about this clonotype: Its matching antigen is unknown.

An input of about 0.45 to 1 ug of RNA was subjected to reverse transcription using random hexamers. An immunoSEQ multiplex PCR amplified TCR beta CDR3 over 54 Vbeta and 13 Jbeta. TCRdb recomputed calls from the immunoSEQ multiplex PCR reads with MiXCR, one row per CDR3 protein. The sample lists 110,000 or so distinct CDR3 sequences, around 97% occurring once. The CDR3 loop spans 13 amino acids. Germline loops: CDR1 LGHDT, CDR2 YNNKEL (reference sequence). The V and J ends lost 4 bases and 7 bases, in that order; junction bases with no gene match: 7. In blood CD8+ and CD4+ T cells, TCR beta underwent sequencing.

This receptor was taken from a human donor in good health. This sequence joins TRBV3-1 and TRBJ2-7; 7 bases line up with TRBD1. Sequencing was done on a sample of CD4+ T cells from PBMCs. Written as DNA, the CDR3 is TGTGCCAGCAGCCCTCAGGGGGTACGGGAGCAGTACTTC. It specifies CASSPQGVREQYF.